This T cell receptor beta chain was documented in a study of molecular identifiers for immune sequencing clone quantification. From germline, CDR1 is SGHDT and CDR2 YYEEEE. V was pared by 3 bases and J by 6 bases, with 3 bases of the junction left unmatched. This CDR3 is 14 amino acids long. This clonotype appeared many times. For bulk TCR libraries, previously described methods and listed TCR primers were used. Using its own MiXCR run on the PCR reads, TCRdb lists one record per CDR3 protein. This table has about 640,000 distinct CDR3 sequences, 15% to 20% appearing once. The chain joins TRBV5-6 to TRBJ1-5, with 10 positions matching TRBD1. The clonotype was recovered from a human donor in good health. Some libraries in this study had Jurkat cell RNA spiked in. The sequenced sample was naive CD8+ T cells from blood, with Jurkat cell RNA spiked in. Regarding subset: FACS-sorted CD8+CD4-CCR7+CD45RA+ naive T cells. The CDR3 region has the DNA TGTGCCAGCAGCTGGGGACAGGGGACTCAGCCCCAGCATTTT. It yields the protein CASSWGQGTQPQHF.